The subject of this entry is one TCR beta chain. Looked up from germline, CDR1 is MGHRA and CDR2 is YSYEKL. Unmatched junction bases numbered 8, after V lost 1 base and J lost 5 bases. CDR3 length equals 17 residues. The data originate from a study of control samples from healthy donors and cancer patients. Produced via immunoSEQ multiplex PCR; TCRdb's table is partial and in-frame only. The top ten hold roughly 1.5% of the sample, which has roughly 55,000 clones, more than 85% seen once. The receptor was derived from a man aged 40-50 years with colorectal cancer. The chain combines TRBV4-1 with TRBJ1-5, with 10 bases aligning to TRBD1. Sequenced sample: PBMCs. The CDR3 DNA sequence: TGCGCCAGCAGCCAAGCTAGTTCGACAGGGGGCCATCAGCCCCAGCATTTT. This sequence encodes CASSQASSTGGHQPQHF.